The entry below describes one T cell receptor beta chain. Its specificity is not known. This record comes from a study of T-cell reconstitution after alpha-beta-depleted transplantation in children. CDR1 DFQATT and CDR2 SNEGSKA come from the germline V gene (reference sequence). With 0 bases clipped from V and 4 bases from J, the junction kept 5 bases outside the gene matches. This CDR3 is built from 14 residues. Whole-study findings and limits: A year had passed since transplant, and T-cell counts and diversity by then came mostly from newly produced T cells. Expanded graft clones, several hundred of them, were reportedly the source of alpha-beta T cells about two months after transplant. Some patients showed high day-60 TCRbeta diversity, which derived from surviving recipient T cells and thymic progenitors.

The authors prepared the TCRbeta library with unique molecular identifiers. TCRdb re-called the PCR reads through MiXCR, storing one row per CDR3 protein. The data contain some 840,000 distinct CDR3 sequences, roughly 15% of them singletons. This sample comprised PBMCs, mostly from graft donor cells, obtained 360 days after TCRalphabeta/CD19-depleted stem cell transplant. The J gene is TRBJ1-2, the V gene TRBV20-1; TRBD1 aligns across 7 bases. This sequence was found in a male patient aged 5 to 17 who had a stem cell transplant for acute lymphoblastic leukemia, so the T cells may come from the graft donor. CDR3 sequence reads: CSARDLDRTYGYTF. The CDR3 DNA follows: TGCAGTGCTAGAGATCTGGACAGGACCTATGGCTACACCTTC.